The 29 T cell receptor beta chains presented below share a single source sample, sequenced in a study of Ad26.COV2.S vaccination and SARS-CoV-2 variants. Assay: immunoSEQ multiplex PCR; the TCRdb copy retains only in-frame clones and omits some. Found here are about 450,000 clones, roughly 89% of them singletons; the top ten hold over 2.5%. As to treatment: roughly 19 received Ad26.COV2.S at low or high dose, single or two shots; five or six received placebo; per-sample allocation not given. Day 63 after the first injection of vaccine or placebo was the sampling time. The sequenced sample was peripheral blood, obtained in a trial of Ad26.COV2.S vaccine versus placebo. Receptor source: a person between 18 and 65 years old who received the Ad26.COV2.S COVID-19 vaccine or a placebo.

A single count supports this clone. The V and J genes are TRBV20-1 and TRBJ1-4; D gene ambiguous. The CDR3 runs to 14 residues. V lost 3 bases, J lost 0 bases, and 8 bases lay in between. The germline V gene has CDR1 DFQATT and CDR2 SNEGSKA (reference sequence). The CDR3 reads CSASPGATNEKLFF. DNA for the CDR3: TGCAGTGCTAGTCCCGGCGCAACTAATGAAAAACTGTTTTTT.

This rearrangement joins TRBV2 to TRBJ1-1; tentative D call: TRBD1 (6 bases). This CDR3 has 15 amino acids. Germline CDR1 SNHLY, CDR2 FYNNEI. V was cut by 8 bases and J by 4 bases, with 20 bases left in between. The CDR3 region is CASSPSPGEPTEAFF. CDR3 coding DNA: TGTGCCAGCTCCCCATCCCCAGGGGAACCCACTGAAGCTTTCTTT.

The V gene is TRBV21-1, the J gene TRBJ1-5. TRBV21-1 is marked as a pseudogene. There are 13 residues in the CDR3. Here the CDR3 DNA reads TGTGCCAGCAGCAAAGGTAAATGGAGGTCCCAGCATTTT. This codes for CASSKGKWRSQHF.

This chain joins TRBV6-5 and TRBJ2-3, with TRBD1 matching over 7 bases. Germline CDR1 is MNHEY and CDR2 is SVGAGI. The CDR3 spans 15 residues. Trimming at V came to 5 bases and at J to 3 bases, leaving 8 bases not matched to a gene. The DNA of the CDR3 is TGTGCCAGCAGTCTCGACAGGGTTAGAACAGATACGCAGTATTTT. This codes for CASSLDRVRTDTQYF.

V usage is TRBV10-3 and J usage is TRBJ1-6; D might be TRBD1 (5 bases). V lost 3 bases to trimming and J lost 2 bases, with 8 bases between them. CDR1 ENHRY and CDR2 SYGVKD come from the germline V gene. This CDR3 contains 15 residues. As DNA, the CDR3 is TGTGCCATCAGTGACAGGGTCGCCTATAATTCACCCCTCCACTTT. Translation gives CAISDRVAYNSPLHF.

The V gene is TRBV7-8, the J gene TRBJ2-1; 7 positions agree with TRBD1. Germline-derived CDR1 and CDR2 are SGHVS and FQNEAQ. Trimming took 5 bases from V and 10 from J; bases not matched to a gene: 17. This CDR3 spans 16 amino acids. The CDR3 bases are TGTGCCAGCAGCCAGCCAGAGGGGGCCGGGTTTTGGGAGCAGTTCTTC. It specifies CASSQPEGAGFWEQFF.

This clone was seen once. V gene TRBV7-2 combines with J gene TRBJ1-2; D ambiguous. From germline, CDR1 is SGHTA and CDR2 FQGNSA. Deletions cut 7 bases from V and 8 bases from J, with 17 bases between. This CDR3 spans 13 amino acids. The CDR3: CASTPGEGGGYTF. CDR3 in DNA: TGTGCCAGCACCCCTGGGGAGGGCGGCGGCTACACCTTC.

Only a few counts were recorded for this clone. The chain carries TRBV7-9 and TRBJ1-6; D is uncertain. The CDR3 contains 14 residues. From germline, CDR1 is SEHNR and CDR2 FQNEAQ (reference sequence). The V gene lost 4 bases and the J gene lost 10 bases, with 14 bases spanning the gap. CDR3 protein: CASSSGVSESPLHF. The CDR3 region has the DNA TGTGCCAGCAGCTCCGGGGTATCGGAATCACCCCTCCACTTT.

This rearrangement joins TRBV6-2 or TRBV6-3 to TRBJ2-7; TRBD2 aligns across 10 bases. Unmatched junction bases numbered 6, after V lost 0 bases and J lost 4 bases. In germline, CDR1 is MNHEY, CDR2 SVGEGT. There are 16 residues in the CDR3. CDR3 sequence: CASSYSRLAGVYEQYV. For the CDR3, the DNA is TGTGCCAGCAGTTACTCGAGGCTAGCGGGAGTATACGAGCAGTACGTC.

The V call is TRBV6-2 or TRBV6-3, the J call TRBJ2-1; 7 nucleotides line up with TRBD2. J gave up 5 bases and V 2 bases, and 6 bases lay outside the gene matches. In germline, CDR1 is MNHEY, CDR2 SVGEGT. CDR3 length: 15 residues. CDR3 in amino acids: CASSYRASGNNEQFF. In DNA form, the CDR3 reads TGTGCCAGCAGTTACAGGGCTAGCGGTAACAATGAGCAGTTCTTC.

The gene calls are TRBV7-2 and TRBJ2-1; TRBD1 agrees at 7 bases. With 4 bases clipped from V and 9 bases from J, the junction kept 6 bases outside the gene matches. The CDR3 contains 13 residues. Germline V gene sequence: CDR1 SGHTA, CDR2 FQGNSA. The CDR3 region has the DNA TGTGCCAGCAGCTCGGACAGGCGCCGTGAGCAGTTCTTC. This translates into CASSSDRRREQFF.

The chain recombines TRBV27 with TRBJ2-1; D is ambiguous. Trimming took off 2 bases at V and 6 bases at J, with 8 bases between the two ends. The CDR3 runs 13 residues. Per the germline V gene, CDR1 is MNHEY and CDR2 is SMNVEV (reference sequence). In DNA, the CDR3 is TGTGCCAGCAGTTTAAGCTCGGTCAATGAGCAGTTCTTC. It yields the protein CASSLSSVNEQFF.

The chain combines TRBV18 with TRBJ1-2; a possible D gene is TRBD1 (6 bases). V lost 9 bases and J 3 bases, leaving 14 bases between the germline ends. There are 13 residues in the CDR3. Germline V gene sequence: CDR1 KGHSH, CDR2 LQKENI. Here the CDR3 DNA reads TGTGCCAGTTCCACAGGGTGGGACTATGGCTACACCTTC. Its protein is CASSTGWDYGYTF.

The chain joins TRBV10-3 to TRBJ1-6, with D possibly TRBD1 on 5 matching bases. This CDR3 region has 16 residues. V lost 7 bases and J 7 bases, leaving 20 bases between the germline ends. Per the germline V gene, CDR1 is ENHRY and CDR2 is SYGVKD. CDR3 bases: TGTGCCATCAAAACCCGGACCGGGGGTGAGAATTCACCCCTCCACTTT. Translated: CAIKTRTGGENSPLHF.

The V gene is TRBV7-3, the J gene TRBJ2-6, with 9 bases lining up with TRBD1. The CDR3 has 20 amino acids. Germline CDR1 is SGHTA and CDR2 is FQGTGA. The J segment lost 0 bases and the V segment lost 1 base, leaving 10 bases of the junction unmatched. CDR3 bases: TGTGCCAGCAGCTTAAGGGCCCCCGGGACAGGGACCTCTGGGGCCAACGTCCTGACTTTC. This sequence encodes CASSLRAPGTGTSGANVLTF. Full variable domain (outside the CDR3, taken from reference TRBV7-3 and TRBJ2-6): GAGVSQTPSNKVTEKGKYVELRCDPISGHTALYWYRQSLGQGPEFLIYFQGTGAADDSGLPNDRFFAVRPEGSVSTLKIQRTERGDSAVYLCASSLRAPGTGTSGANVLTFGAGSRLTVL.

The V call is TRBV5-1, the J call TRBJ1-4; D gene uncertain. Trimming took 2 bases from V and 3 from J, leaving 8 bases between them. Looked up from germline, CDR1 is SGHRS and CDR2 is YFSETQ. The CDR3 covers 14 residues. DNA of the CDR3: TGCGCCAGCAGCTTAGACACATCTAATGAAAAACTGTTTTTT. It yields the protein CASSLDTSNEKLFF.

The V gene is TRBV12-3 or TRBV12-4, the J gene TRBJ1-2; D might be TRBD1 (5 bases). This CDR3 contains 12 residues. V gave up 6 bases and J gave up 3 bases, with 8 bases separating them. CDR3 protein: CASRTGDYGYTF. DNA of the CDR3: TGTGCCAGCAGGACGGGGGACTATGGCTACACCTTC.

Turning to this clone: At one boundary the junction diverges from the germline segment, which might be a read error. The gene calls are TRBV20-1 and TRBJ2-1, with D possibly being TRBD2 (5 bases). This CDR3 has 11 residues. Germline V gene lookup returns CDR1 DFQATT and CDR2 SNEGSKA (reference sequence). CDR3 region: CRVDSDNEQFF. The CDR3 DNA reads TGCAGAGTGGACTCCGACAATGAGCAGTTCTTC.

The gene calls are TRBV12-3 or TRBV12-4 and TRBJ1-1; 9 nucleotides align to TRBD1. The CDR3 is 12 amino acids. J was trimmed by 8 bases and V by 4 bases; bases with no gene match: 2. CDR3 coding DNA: TGTGCCAGCAGTTACAGGGGGCACGAAGCTTTCTTT. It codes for CASSYRGHEAFF.

This CDR3 reads CASSLLNYGYTF. The CDR3 region has the DNA TGTGCCAGCAGCTTACTTAACTATGGCTACACCTTC. V and J are TRBV5-5 and TRBJ1-2, with unresolved D. Trimming removed 2 bases at V and 1 base at J, with 3 bases between. Germline V gene lookup returns CDR1 SGHKS and CDR2 YYEKEE (reference sequence). The CDR3 spans 12 residues.

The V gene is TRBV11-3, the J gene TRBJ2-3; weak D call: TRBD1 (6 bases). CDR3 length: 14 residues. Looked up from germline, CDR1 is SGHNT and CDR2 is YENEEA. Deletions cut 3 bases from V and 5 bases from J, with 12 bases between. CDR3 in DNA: TGTGCCAGCAGCTTCGGACAGTTTGAAGATACGCAGTATTTT. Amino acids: CASSFGQFEDTQYF.

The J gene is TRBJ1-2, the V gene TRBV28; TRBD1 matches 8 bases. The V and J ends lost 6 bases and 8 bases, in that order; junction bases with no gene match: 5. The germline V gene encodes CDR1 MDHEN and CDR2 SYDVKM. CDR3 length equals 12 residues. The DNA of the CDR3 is TGTGCCAGCAGAGACAGGGGATACGGCTACACCTTC. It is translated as CASRDRGYGYTF.

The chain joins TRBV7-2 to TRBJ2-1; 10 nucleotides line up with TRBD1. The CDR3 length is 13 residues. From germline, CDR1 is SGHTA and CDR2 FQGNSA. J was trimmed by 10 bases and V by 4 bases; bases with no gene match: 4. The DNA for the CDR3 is TGTGCCAGCAGCTGGACAGGGGGAGGGGAGCAGTTCTTC. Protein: CASSWTGGGEQFF. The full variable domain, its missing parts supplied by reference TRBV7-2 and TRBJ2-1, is GAGVSQSPSNKVTEKGKDVELRCDPISGHTALYWYRQSLGQGLEFLIYFQGNSAPDKSGLPSDRFSAERTGGSVSTLTIQRTQQEDSAVYLCASSWTGGGEQFFGPGTRLTVL.

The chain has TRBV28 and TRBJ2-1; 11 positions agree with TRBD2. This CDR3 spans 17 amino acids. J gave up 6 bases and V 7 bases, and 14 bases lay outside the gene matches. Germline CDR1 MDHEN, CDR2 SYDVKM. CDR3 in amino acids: CASKRGLAGAYLNEQFF. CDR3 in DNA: TGTGCCAGCAAGCGAGGACTAGCGGGTGCATACCTCAATGAGCAGTTCTTC.

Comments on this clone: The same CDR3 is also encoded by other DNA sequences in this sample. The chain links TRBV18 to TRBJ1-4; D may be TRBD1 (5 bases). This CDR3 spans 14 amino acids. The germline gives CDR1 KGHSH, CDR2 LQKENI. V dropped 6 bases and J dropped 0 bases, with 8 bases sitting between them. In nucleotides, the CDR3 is TGTGCCAGCTCGCCGGGGGCAACTAATGAAAAACTGTTTTTT. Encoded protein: CASSPGATNEKLFF. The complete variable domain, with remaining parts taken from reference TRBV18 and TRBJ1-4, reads NAGVMQNPRHLVRRRGQEARLRCSPMKGHSHVYWYRQLPEEGLKFMVYLQKENIIDESGMPKERFSAEFPKEGPSILRIQQVVRGDSAAYFCASSPGATNEKLFFGSGTQLSVL.

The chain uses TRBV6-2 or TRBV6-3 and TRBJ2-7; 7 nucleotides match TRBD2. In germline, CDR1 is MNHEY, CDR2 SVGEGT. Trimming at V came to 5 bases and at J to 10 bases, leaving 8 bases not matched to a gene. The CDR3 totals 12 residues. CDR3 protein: CASSPRGRGQYV. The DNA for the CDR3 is TGTGCCAGCAGTCCCCGAGGGAGGGGCCAGTACGTC.

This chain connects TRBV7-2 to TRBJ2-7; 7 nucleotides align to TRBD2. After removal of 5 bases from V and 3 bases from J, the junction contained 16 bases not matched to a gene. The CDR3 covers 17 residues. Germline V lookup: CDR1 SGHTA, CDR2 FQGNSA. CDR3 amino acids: CASSAYGGGAVNYEQYF. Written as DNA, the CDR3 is TGTGCCAGCAGCGCCTATGGGGGAGGGGCGGTAAACTACGAGCAGTACTTC.

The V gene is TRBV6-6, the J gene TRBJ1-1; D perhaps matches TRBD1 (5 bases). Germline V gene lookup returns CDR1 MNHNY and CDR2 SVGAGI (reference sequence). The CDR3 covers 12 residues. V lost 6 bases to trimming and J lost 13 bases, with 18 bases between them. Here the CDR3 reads CASSQLRTRYFF. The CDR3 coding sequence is TGTGCCAGCAGCCAGCTCCGGACACGCTATTTCTTT.

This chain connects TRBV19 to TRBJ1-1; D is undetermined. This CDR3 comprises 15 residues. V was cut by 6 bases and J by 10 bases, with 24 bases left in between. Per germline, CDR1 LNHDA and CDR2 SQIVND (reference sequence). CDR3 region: CASRPMMRPDLLAFF. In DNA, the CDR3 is TGTGCCAGTAGGCCTATGATGAGGCCGGACCTGTTAGCTTTCTTT.